Below, one TCR beta chain is given with its context. Sequencing of TCR beta drew on CD8+ and CD4+ T cells from blood. RNA was extracted with the RNeasy kit, and a quantity of roughly 0.5 to 1 ug was reverse transcribed using random hexamers. Amplification of TCR beta CDR3 spanned 54 Vbeta and 13 Jbeta via immunoSEQ multiplex PCR. Each CDR3 protein gets one entry after TCRdb re-called the immunoSEQ multiplex PCR reads with MiXCR. The sample yields about 250,000 distinct CDR3 sequences, 85% to 95% seen once. This sample stems from a study of CD8 T cells in Susac syndrome. The CDR3 has 15 residues. Germline CDR1 MNHEY, CDR2 SMNVEV (reference sequence). V lost 5 bases and J lost 4, with 17 bases in between.

The specimen was CD4+ T cells from PBMCs. This TCR was recovered from a human donor with multiple sclerosis. The chain carries TRBV27 and TRBJ2-5, with D perhaps TRBD1 (6 bases). In DNA, the CDR3 is TGTGCCAGCAGTAGGCAGGGGAATTTCGGAGAGACCCAGTACTTC. Its protein product is CASSRQGNFGETQYF.